This T cell receptor (beta chain) was found in a study of vaccination effects on CD4 cells after COVID-19. Looking at the study overall: A median of 72 days separated the second dose and sampling. Study-level points and caveats: Convalescent post-vaccine spike-reactive clones were mostly newly vaccine-induced. Only a few convalescent patients and no early post-infection timepoints featured in the study.

This clone was detected only a few times. The antigen is not known. The culture ran for nine to eleven days, and then CD4+ T cells were isolated. This person's SARS-CoV-2 infection, confirmed by PCR, occurred between March and December 2020. The participants, recipients of two vaccine doses, got either BNT162b2 or mRNA-1273. Repertoires were generated with immunoSEQ multiplex PCR, while TCRdb's copy carries only in-frame clones and drops some. The sample shows 40,000 to 45,000 clones, 76% of them seen only once. Sequenced here: CD4+ T cells from PBMCs cultured without peptide, sampled after COVID-19 vaccination. The clonotype was recovered from a human donor who had a prior SARS-CoV-2 infection.

CDR3 nucleotide sequence: TGTGCCAGCAGTTTTATCCCCTCCTACGAGCAGTACTTC. As protein: CASSFIPSYEQYF. This rearrangement joins TRBV12-3 or TRBV12-4 to TRBJ2-7, with unresolved D. Trimming stripped 3 bases from V and 0 bases from J, with 6 bases between. CDR3 size: 13 residues.